The present T cell receptor beta chain was sequenced within a study of CD4 T cells in relation to SARS-CoV-2 and coronaviruses. The study, taken as a whole, reports: Crossreactive clones expanded significantly less to SARS-CoV-2 than monoreactive clones.

Assay used: immunoSEQ multiplex PCR; TCRdb lists only in-frame clones, some missing. The sample lists 15,000 to 20,000 clones, around three quarters occurring once. CDR1 is DFQATT and CDR2 is SNEGSKA in the germline V gene (reference sequence). Trimming cost V 3 bases and J 0 bases, with 5 bases left between them. The CDR3 spans 13 residues. Before the COVID-19 pandemic, during about 2010-2018, CD4+ T cells were taken from unexposed donors. Isolation of CD4+ T cells took place after nine to ten days in culture. This clone was seen a single time. Its cognate antigen is unknown. The J gene is TRBJ1-4, the V gene TRBV20-1; D is ambiguous. The TCR sequence derives from a human donor in good health. Sample: CD4+ T cells from PBMCs, cultured in vitro. In DNA form, the CDR3 reads TGCAGTGCTAGTAGAGCAACTAATGAAAAACTGTTTTTT. This sequence encodes CSASRATNEKLFF.